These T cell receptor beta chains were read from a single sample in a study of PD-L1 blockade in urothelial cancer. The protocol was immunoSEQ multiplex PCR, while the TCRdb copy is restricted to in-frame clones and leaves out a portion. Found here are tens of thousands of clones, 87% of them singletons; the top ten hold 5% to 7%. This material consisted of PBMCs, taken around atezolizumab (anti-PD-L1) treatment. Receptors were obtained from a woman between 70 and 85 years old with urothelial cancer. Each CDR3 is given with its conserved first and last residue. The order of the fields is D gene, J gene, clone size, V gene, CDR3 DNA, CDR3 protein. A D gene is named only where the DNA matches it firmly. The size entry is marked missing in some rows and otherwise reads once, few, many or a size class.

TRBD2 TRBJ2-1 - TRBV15 TGTGCCACCAGCAGAGGGGATACTAGCGGGGTTGAGGGTGAGCAGTTCTTC CATSRGDTSGVEGEQFF
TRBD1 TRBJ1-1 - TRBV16 TGTGCCAGCAGCTCACAGGGGTTTGAAGCTTTCTTT CASSSQGFEAFF
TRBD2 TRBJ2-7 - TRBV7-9 TGTGCCAGCAGCTTAGGTTATTCCCTAGCGGAAGAGCAGTACTTC CASSLGYSLAEEQYF
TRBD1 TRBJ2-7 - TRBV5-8 TGTGCCAGCAGCTTGGGACAGGGGGCCTACGAGCAGTACTTC CASSLGQGAYEQYF
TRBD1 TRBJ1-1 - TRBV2 TGTGCCAGCAGTTACAGGGGGCGCCTACAAACTGAAGCTTTCTTT CASSYRGRLQTEAFF
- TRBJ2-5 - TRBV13 TGTGCCAGCAGCACCCAGGGCGAGACCCAGTACTTC CASSTQGETQYF
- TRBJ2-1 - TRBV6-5 TGTGCCAGCAGTTCCCTAGCGTCCGGTGAAGATGAGCAGTTCTTC CASSSLASGEDEQFF
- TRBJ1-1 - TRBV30 TGTGCCTGGACTGGGGCTTTTCCAGGGATGAACACTGAAGCTTTCTTT CAWTGAFPGMNTEAFF
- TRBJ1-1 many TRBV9 TGTGCCAGCAGCGTGAACAGGAACACTGAAGCTTTCTTT CASSVNRNTEAFF
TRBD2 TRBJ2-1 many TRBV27 TGTGCCAGCAGTAACACTCCTAGCGGTTACAATGAGCAGTTCTTC CASSNTPSGYNEQFF
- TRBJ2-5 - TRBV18 TGTGCCAGCTCACCAGTGCTACAAGAGACCCAGTACTTC CASSPVLQETQYF
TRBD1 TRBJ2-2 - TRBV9 TGTGCCAGCAGCGTGGCCCCGACAGGGGCCGGGGAGCTGTTTTTT CASSVAPTGAGELFF
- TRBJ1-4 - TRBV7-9 TGTGCCAGCAGCCCCGTTTTCCCGGAAAAACTGTTTTTT CASSPVFPEKLFF
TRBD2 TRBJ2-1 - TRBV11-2 TGTGCCAGCAGCCCCCTAGCGGGAGGGAGGAATGAGCAGTTCTTC CASSPLAGGRNEQFF
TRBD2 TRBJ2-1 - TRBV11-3 TGTGCCAGCAGCCCCGGGACTAGCGGAGACAATGAGCAGTTCTTC CASSPGTSGDNEQFF
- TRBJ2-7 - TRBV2 TGTGCCAGCAGGTGGGACTCGACCTACGAGCAGTACTTC CASRWDSTYEQYF
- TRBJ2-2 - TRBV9 TGTGCCAGCAGCGATCCGACAGGTAGATTCTTCGCGAACACCGGGGAGCTGTTTTTT CASSDPTGRFFANTGELFF
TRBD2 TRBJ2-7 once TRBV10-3 TGTGCCATCACCGGTGGAACTAGCGGGAGCTCCTACGAGCAGTACTTC CAITGGTSGSSYEQYF
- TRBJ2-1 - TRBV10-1 TGCGCCAGCAGTGGACAGGCCTACAATGAGCAGTTCTTC CASSGQAYNEQFF
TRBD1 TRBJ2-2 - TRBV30 TGTGCCTGGAACGGACAGGGCCCGAGCACCGGGGAGCTGTTTTTT CAWNGQGPSTGELFF
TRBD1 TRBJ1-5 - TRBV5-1 TGCGCCAGCAGCTTGGGGACAGGACCTAGCAATCAGCCCCAGCATTTT CASSLGTGPSNQPQHF
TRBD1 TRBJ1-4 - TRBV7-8 TGTGCCAGCAGCCCAAAAGACAGGGGGGATGCAACTAATGAAAAACTGTTTTTT CASSPKDRGDATNEKLFF
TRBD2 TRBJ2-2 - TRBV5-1 TGCGCCAGCAGCAAGGGACTAGTCTCTTCCGGGGAGCTGTTTTTT CASSKGLVSSGELFF
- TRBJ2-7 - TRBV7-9 TGTGCCAGCAGCTTCGGGTTCCCCTACGAGCAGTACTTC CASSFGFPYEQYF
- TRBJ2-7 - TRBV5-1 TGCGCCAGCAGCTTGGATAAGGGGGTGTACGAGCAGTACTTC CASSLDKGVYEQYF
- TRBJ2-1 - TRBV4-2 TGTGCCAGCAGCCAGGGTTTGACTAGTCACGCTGAGCAGTTCTTC CASSQGLTSHAEQFF
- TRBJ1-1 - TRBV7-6 TGTGCCAGCAGCTTAGGTCTCGTCAGGATGAACACTGAAGCTTTCTTT CASSLGLVRMNTEAFF
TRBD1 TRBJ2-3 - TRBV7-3 TGTGCCAGCAGCCCAATCGGCGGGACAGGGGCCACAGATACGCAGTATTTT CASSPIGGTGATDTQYF
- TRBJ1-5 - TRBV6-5 TGTGCCAGCAGAGCGGGGGGCGGCAATCAGCCCCAGCATTTT CASRAGGGNQPQHF
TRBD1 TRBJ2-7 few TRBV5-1 TGCGCCAGCAGCATCGCAGGGGGCGCGTACGAGCAGTACTTC CASSIAGGAYEQYF
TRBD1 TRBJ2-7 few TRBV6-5 TGTGCCAGCAGTCCCCTGACAGGGGGGTTCGAGCAGTACTTC CASSPLTGGFEQYF
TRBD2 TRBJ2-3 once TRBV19 TGTGCCAGTACCCAAGGACTAGCGGGCACAGATACGCAGTATTTT CASTQGLAGTDTQYF
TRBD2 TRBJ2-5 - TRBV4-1 TGCGCCAGCAGCCCTCTAGCGGGGGGGCGCTTGGAGACCCAGTACTTC CASSPLAGGRLETQYF
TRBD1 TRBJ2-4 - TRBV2 TGTGCCAGCAGGCCGGGACAGAGACTAGCCAAAAACATTCAGTACTTC CASRPGQRLAKNIQYF
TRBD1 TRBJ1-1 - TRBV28 TGTGCCAGCAGCCGCCTAAACAGGGGGCTAAACACTGAAGCTTTCTTT CASSRLNRGLNTEAFF
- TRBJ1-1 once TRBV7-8 TGTGCCAGCAGCTTAGCGTTCACAAACACTGAAGCTTTCTTT CASSLAFTNTEAFF
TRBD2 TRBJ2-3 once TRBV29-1 TGCAGCGTCCAGCGGGGACGCACAGATACGCAGTATTTT CSVQRGRTDTQYF
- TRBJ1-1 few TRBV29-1 TGCAGCGTTGAAGCGGGTTGGGACACTGAAGCTTTCTTT CSVEAGWDTEAFF
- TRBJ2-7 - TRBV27 TGTGCCAGCAGTTTAAAGTACCTAGGCAGCTACGAGCAGTACTTC CASSLKYLGSYEQYF
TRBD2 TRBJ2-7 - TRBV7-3 TGTGCCAGCAGCTTAAAGGGCGGGACTAGTTTGTCCGAGCAGTACTTC CASSLKGGTSLSEQYF